This T cell receptor (beta chain) is from a study of T cell responses to AZD1222 COVID-19 vaccine. Study-level points and caveats: Nearly half of the spike-specific TCRs reportedly recognize variant regions that carry no mutations. After the peak T cell response, and only then, were repertoires sampled. Receipt of two AZD1222 doses was followed by a rise in Spike-specific TCR breadth and depth.

Per the germline V gene, CDR1 is SEHNR and CDR2 is FQNEAQ (reference sequence). The CDR3 loop spans 13 amino acids. Trimming stripped 5 bases from V and 9 bases from J, with 11 bases between. This table comes from immunoSEQ multiplex PCR, and its TCRdb copy is limited to in-frame clones, with some not included. The sample records about 140,000 clones, roughly 92% being singletons. A note on this clone: Its specificity is not known.

The chain combines TRBV7-9 with TRBJ1-6; D is ambiguous. The source of this sequence is an adult in good health. Material: peripheral blood, obtained on day 0 of AZD1222 vaccination. The chain's CDR3 is CASSGGGISPLHF. The CDR3 DNA sequence: TGTGCCAGCAGCGGAGGAGGGATTTCACCCCTCCACTTT.